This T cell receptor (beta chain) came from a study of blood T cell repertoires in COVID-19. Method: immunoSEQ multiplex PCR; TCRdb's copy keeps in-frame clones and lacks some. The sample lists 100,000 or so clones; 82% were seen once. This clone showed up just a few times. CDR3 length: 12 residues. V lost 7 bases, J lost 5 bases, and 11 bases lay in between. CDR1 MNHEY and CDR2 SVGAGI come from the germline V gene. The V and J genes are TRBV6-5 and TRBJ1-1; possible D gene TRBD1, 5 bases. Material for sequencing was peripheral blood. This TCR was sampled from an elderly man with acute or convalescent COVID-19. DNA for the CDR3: TGTGCCAGCATAGGGGCTAGGACTGAAGCTTTCTTT. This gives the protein CASIGARTEAFF.